This record covers a single T cell receptor (beta chain). The sample comes from a study of OX40 agonist ivuxolimab in advanced cancers. Study at large: Dose-escalation patients had hepatocellular carcinoma, melanoma, renal cell or head and neck cancer.

CDR3 length: 15 amino acids. Sequenced by immunoSEQ multiplex PCR; TCRdb stores in-frame clones only, minus some. The sample has 55,000 to 85,000 clones, 80% to 95% seen once. This sequence joins TRBV21-1 and TRBJ2-3; the listed D gene, TRBD1, was not tested against the DNA. TRBV21-1 constitutes a pseudogene. The TCR was taken from an adult with an advanced solid tumor such as melanoma, head and neck, liver or kidney cancer. This sample comprised CD4+ or CD8+ T cells sorted from blood, obtained in a trial of the OX40 agonist ivuxolimab. In DNA form, the CDR3 reads TGTGCCAGCCCGTCAGGGGGTAGGGGCACAGATACGCAGTATTTT. It codes for CASPSGGRGTDTQYF.